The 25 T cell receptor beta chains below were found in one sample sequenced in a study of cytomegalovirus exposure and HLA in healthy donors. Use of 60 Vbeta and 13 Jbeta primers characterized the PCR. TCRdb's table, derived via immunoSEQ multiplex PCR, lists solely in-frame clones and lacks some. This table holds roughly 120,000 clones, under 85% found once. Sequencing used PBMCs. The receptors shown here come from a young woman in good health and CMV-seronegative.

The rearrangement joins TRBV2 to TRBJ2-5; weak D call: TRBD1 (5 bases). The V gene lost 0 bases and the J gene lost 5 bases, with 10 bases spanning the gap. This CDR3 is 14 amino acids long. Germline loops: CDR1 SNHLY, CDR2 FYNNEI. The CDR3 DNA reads TGTGCCAGCAGTGAAGCGAGACAGAGGGAGACCCAGTACTTC. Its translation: CASSEARQRETQYF.

The CDR3 DNA sequence: TGTGCCAGTAGTATCTATACAGGGACGAACACTGAAGCTTTCTTT. Translating it yields CASSIYTGTNTEAFF. The chain employs TRBV19 and TRBJ1-1; maybe TRBD1 (6 bases). The CDR3 has 15 residues. Germline CDR1 is LNHDA and CDR2 is SQIVND (reference sequence). V lost 3 bases to trimming and J lost 1 base, with 12 bases between them.

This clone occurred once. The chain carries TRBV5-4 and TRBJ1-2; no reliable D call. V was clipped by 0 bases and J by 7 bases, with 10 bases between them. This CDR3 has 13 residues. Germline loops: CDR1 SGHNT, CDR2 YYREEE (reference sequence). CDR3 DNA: TGTGCCAGCAGCTTGGACCCTGTCGGTGGCTACACCTTC. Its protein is CASSLDPVGGYTF.

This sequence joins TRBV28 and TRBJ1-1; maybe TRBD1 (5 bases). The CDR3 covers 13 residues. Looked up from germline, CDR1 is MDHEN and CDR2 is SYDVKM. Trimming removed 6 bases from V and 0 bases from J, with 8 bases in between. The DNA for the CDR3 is TGTGCCAGCAGCCGACAGATGAACACTGAAGCTTTCTTT. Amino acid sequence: CASSRQMNTEAFF.

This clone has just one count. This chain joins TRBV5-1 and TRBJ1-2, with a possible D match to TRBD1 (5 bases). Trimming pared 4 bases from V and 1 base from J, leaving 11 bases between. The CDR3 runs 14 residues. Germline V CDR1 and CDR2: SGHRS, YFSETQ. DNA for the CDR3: TGCGCCAGCAGCCCACAAGGGGTTAACTATGGCTACACCTTC. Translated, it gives CASSPQGVNYGYTF. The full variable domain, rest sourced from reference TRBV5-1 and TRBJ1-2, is KAGVTQTPRYLIKTRGQQVTLSCSPISGHRSVSWYQQTPGQGLQFLFEYFSETQRNKGNFPGRFSGRQFSNSRSEMNVSTLELGDSALYLCASSPQGVNYGYTFGSGTRLTVV.

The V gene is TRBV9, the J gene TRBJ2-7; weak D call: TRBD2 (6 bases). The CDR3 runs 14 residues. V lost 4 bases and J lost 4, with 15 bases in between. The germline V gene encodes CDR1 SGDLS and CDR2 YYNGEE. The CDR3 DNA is TGTGCCAGCAGCCCGCGGGACGGGAAGTACGAGCAGTACTTC. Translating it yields CASSPRDGKYEQYF.

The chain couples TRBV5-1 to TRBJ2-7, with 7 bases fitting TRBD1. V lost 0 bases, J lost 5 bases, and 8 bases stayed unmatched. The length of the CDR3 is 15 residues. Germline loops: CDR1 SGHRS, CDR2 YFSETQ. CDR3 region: CASSLGAGGLHEQYF. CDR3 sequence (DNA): TGCGCCAGCAGCTTGGGGGCAGGGGGTCTCCACGAGCAGTACTTC. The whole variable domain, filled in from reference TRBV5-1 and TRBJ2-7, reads KAGVTQTPRYLIKTRGQQVTLSCSPISGHRSVSWYQQTPGQGLQFLFEYFSETQRNKGNFPGRFSGRQFSNSRSEMNVSTLELGDSALYLCASSLGAGGLHEQYFGPGTRLTVT.

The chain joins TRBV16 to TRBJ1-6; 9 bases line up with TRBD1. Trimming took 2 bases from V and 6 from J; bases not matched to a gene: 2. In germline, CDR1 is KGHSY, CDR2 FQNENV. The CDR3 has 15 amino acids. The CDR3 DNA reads TGTGCCAGCAGCCAAGCGGACAGGGGTAATTCACCCCTCCACTTT. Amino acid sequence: CASSQADRGNSPLHF.

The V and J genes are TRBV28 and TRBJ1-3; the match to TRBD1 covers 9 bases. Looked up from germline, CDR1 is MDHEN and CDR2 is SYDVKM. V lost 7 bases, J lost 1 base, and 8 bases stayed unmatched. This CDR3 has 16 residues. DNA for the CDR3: TGTGCCAGCAATCCGGGACAGGGCAGTTCTGGAAACACCATATATTTT. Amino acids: CASNPGQGSSGNTIYF.

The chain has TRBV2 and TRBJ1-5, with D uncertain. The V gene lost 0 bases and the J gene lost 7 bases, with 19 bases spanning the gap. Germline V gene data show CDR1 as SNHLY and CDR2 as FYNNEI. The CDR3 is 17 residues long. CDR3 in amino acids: CASSEALLSSGKQPQHF. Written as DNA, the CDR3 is TGTGCCAGCAGTGAAGCGCTTCTTAGTTCGGGGAAACAGCCCCAGCATTTT.

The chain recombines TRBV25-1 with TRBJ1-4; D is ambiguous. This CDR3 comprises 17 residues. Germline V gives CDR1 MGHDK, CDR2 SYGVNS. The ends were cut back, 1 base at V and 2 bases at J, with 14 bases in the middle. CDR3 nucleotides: TGTGCCAGCAGTGAATTCTTAGGGCCGGGGACTAATGAAAAACTGTTTTTT. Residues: CASSEFLGPGTNEKLFF.

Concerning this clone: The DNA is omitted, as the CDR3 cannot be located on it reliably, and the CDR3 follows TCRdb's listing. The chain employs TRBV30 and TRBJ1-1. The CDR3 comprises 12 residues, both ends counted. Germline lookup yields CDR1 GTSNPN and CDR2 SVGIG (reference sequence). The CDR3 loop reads CAWSVFGSGTFF.

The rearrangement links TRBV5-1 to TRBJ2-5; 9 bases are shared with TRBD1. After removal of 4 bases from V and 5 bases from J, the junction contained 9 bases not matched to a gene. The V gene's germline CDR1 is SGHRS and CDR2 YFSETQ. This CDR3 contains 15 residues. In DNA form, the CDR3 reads TGCGCCAGCAGCAGCGGGACAGGGTTTTTCGAGACCCAGTACTTC. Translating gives CASSSGTGFFETQYF.

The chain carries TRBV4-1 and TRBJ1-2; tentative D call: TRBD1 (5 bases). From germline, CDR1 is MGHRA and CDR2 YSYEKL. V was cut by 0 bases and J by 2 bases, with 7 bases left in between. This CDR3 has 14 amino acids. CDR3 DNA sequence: TGCGCCAGCAGCCAAGATCGGGGGAACTATGGCTACACCTTC. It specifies CASSQDRGNYGYTF.

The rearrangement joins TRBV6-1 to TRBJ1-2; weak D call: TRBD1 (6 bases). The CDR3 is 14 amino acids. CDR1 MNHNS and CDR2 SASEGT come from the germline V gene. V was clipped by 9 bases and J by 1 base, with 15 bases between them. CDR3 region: CASPPGQINYGYTF. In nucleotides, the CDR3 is TGTGCCAGTCCACCGGGACAAATTAACTATGGCTACACCTTC.

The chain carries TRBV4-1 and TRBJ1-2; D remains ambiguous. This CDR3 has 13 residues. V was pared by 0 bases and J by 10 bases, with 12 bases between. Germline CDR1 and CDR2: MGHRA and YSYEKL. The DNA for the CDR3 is TGCGCCAGCAGCCAAGATATCCTCCTAGACTACACCTTC. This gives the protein CASSQDILLDYTF.

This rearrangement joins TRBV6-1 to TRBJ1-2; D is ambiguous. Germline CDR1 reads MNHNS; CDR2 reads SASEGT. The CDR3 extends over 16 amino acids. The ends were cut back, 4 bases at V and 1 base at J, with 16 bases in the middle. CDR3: CASSGPPGVGNYGYTF. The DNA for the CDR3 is TGTGCCAGCAGTGGCCCACCGGGAGTAGGTAACTATGGCTACACCTTC.

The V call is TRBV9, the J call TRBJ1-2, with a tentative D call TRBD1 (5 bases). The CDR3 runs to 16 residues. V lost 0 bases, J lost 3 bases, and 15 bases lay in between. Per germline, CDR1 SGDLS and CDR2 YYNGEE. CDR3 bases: TGTGCCAGCAGCGTAGCTATGGGAGGGACCGACTATGGCTACACCTTC. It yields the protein CASSVAMGGTDYGYTF.

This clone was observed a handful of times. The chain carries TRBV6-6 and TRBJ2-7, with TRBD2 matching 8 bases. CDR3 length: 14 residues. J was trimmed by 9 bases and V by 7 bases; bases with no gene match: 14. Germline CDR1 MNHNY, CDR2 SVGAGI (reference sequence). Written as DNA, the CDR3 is TGTGCCAGCAACGATCTTCGGGGGGGGGCTGCGCAGTACTTC. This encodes CASNDLRGGAAQYF.

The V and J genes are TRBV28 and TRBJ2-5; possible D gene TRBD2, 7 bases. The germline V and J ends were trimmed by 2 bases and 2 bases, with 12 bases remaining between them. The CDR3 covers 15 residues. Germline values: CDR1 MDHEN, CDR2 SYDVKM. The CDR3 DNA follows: TGTGCCAGCAGTTTACAGGGGAGGGCTCAAGAGACCCAGTACTTC. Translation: CASSLQGRAQETQYF.

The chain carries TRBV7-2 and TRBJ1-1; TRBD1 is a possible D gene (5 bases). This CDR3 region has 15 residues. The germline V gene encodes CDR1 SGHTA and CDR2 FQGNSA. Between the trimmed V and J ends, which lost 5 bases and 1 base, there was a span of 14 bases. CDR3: CASSPRRRGNTEAFF. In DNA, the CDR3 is TGTGCCAGCAGCCCCCGCCGGAGGGGGAACACTGAAGCTTTCTTT.

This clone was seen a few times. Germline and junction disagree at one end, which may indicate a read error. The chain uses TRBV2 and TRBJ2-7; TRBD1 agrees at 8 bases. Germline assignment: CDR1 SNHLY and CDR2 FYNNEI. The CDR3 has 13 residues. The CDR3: CASSTETGVPQAF. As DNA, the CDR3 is TGTGCCAGCAGTACCGAGACAGGGGTGCCCCAAGCCTTC.

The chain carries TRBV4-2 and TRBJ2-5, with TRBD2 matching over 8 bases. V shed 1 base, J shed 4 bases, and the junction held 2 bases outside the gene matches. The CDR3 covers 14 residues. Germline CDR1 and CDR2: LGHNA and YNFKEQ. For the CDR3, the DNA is TGTGCCAGCAGCCAAGGGGGACTAGGAGAGACCCAGTACTTC. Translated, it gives CASSQGGLGETQYF.

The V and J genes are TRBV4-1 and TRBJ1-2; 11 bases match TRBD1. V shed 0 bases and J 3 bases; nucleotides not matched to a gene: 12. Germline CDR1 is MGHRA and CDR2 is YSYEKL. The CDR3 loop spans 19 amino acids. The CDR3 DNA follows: TGCGCCAGCAGCCAAGATCGAAGTATGAGGACAGGGGGCGACTATGGCTACACCTTC. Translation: CASSQDRSMRTGGDYGYTF.

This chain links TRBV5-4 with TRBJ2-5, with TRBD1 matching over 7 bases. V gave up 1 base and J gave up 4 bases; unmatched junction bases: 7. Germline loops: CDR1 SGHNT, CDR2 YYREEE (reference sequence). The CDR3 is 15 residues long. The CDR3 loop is CASSLLRTGIETQYF. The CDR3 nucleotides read TGTGCCAGCAGCTTGCTAAGGACAGGCATAGAGACCCAGTACTTC.